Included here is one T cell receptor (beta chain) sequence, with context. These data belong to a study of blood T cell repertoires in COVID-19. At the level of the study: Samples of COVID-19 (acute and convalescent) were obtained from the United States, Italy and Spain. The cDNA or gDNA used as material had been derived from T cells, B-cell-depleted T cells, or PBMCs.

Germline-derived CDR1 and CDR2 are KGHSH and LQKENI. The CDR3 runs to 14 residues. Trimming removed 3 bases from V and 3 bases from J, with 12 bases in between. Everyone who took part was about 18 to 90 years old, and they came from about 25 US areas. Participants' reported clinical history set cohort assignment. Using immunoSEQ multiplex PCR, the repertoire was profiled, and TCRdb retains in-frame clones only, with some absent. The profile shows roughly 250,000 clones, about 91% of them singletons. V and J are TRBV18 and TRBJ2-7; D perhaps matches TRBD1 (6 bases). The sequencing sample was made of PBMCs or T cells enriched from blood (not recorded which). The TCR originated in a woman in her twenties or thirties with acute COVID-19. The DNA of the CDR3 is TGTGCCAGCTCACCGAGGACAGCGAGCTACGAGCAGTACTTC. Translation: CASSPRTASYEQYF.